The T cell receptor beta chain under discussion was sequenced for a study of blood T cell dynamics during melanoma immunotherapy. About the study: First-line therapy was either pembrolizumab or nivolumab with ipilimumab for metastatic melanoma. The study, taken as a whole, reports: Unlike progressors, later disease-control patients had W3 repertoires gaining clonality or diversity.

This sample's time point: pre-treatment baseline. Samples come from before therapy and from week 3 after the first blockade cycle. This clone has only a few counts. Its antigen is not identified. A fixed DNA input of roughly 0.35 ug was used per bulk PBMC sample. Generated by immunoSEQ multiplex PCR, the TCRdb table keeps only in-frame clones and is missing some. The profile shows approximately 9,700 clones, 70% to 90% of them singletons. The origin of this receptor is a human donor with melanoma. The specimen comprised blood, sampled from a patient treated with checkpoint blockade.

The CDR3 DNA sequence: TGTGCCAGTACTCCAGGGGGTTTGTACACTGAAGCTTTCTTT. It encodes CASTPGGLYTEAFF. This rearrangement joins TRBV19 to TRBJ1-1, with 7 bases that match TRBD1. With V trimmed by 7 bases and J by 3 bases, 8 bases remained unmatched. The CDR3 has 14 amino acids. Germline V gene lookup returns CDR1 LNHDA and CDR2 SQIVND (reference sequence).